A single sample is the source of the 14 T cell receptor beta chains below, sequenced in a study of radiation and T cells in renal cell carcinoma. Assay used: immunoSEQ multiplex PCR; TCRdb lists only in-frame clones, some missing. Of roughly 86,000 clones in the sample, around 81% were seen once. Sample time point: blood 4 weeks post-SBRT, at nephrectomy. Treatment indicated: 15 Gy SBRT to primary tumor, nephrectomy 4 weeks later. The sample here was blood, taken from a patient whose treatment included radiotherapy and nephrectomy. The receptors here all came from a man aged 45-60 years with renal cell carcinoma.

The chain links TRBV11-2 to TRBJ2-3; 8 bases are a match to TRBD2. The trim removed 1 base at V and 10 bases at J, leaving 7 bases unmatched. Per germline, CDR1 SGHAT and CDR2 FQNNGV. The CDR3 is 14 residues long. CDR3 bases: TGTGCCAGCAGCTTAGTTAGCGGGGTCGGCGCGCAGTATTTT. Its translation is CASSLVSGVGAQYF.

This rearrangement joins TRBV5-4 to TRBJ1-2, with D possibly TRBD1 on 6 matching bases. The CDR3 is 15 residues long. Germline V gene lookup returns CDR1 SGHNT and CDR2 YYREEE (reference sequence). V was cut by 0 bases and J by 6 bases, with 15 bases left in between. The CDR3: CASSLGAGAQNGYTF. In DNA, the CDR3 is TGTGCCAGCAGCTTGGGGGCGGGGGCGCAGAATGGCTACACCTTC.

The chain carries TRBV27 and TRBJ2-3; the match to TRBD1 covers 8 bases. Trimming cost V 7 bases and J 2 bases; bases outside gene matches: 14. CDR1 is MNHEY and CDR2 is SMNVEV in the germline V gene (reference sequence). CDR3 length equals 17 residues. The CDR3 DNA reads TGTGCCAGCAAGGCGACAGGGGTGGGGGATCCCACAGATACGCAGTATTTT. Translated, it gives CASKATGVGDPTDTQYF.

The genes are TRBV27 and TRBJ2-3; TRBD2 is a possible D gene (6 bases). The germline gives CDR1 MNHEY, CDR2 SMNVEV (reference sequence). The CDR3 runs to 18 residues. Between the trimmed V and J ends, which lost 0 bases and 5 bases, there was a span of 21 bases. CDR3 sequence: CASSLSVLRRGLGDTQYF. In DNA, the CDR3 is TGTGCCAGCAGTTTATCGGTCCTGAGGAGGGGTCTAGGAGATACGCAGTATTTT.

This chain joins TRBV7-2 and TRBJ1-5; D not resolved. CDR1 and CDR2 from the germline V gene are SGHTA and FQGNSA. V lost 4 bases, J lost 4 bases, and 8 bases lay in between. CDR3 length equals 13 residues. The CDR3 DNA follows: TGTGCCAGCAGCTCCACCTTTAATCAGCCCCAGCATTTT. This translates into CASSSTFNQPQHF.

V gene TRBV2 combines with J gene TRBJ1-5, with D possibly matching TRBD1 (5 bases). Germline V gene lookup returns CDR1 SNHLY and CDR2 FYNNEI. The CDR3 contains 16 residues. Trimming shortened V by 3 bases and J by 6 bases, and 18 bases separated the two germline ends. The CDR3, as DNA: TGTGCCAGCAGTGAGAGGGGTGTCAGGGAGGGTCAGCCCCAGCATTTT. This sequence encodes CASSERGVREGQPQHF.

The J gene is TRBJ1-5, the V gene TRBV19; perhaps TRBD1 as D (6 bases). V was trimmed by 5 bases and J by 6 bases, leaving 14 bases between them. Germline V gives CDR1 LNHDA, CDR2 SQIVND (reference sequence). This CDR3 is built from 14 residues. Here the CDR3 DNA reads TGTGCCAGTAGTCCGACGGGGGGCGGTCAGCCCCAGCATTTT. Protein product: CASSPTGGGQPQHF.

The chain is built from TRBV5-1 and TRBJ2-2, with 9 bases aligning to TRBD1. Germline V gene sequence: CDR1 SGHRS, CDR2 YFSETQ. The CDR3 length is 14 residues. V was pared by 4 bases and J by 4 bases, with 2 bases of the junction left unmatched. The chain's CDR3 is CASSQTGGTGELFF. The CDR3 DNA sequence: TGCGCCAGCAGCCAGACAGGGGGCACCGGGGAGCTGTTTTTT.

The chain has TRBV25-1 and TRBJ2-5; TRBD1 matches 11 bases. The CDR3 spans 15 residues. Germline V gene lookup returns CDR1 MGHDK and CDR2 SYGVNS. V lost 5 bases to trimming and J lost 7 bases; unmatched junction nucleotides: 9. The CDR3 DNA reads TGTGCCAGCAGTACCCAAAGGGACAGGGGGAGGACCCAGTACTTC. The encoded protein is CASSTQRDRGRTQYF.

The chain's CDR3 is CASSFDRDTEAFF. The DNA of the CDR3 is TGTGCCAGCTCATTCGACAGGGACACTGAAGCTTTCTTT. The chain employs TRBV18 and TRBJ1-1, with 7 bases identical to TRBD1. CDR1 and CDR2 from the germline V gene are KGHSH and LQKENI. Trimming removed 5 bases from V and 3 bases from J; junction bases left unmatched: 3. The CDR3 runs to 13 residues.

The chain links TRBV28 to TRBJ2-1; 7 bases agree with TRBD1. CDR3 size: 15 residues. The V segment lost 6 bases and the J segment 2 bases; nucleotides outside the gene matches: 7. CDR1 and CDR2 from the germline V gene are MDHEN and SYDVKM. The CDR3 DNA reads as TGTGCCAGCAGACAGGGGACAGCTACCTACAATGAGCAGTTCTTC. Its translation: CASRQGTATYNEQFF.

In the case of this clone: Other DNA sequences from this sample encode an identical CDR3 as well. The chain links TRBV4-1 to TRBJ1-2; D remains unclear. The V gene's germline CDR1 is MGHRA and CDR2 YSYEKL. The V end lost 1 base, the J end lost 2 bases, and 5 bases lay between the germline ends. This CDR3 has 13 amino acids. In DNA, the CDR3 is TGCGCCAGCAGCCAAGGAGGGAACTATGGCTACACCTTC. Protein product: CASSQGGNYGYTF.

The chain couples TRBV2 to TRBJ1-5, with a weak D call TRBD1 (5 bases). CDR3 length equals 16 residues. With 6 bases removed from V and 1 base from J, the gap between germline ends came to 16 bases. Germline CDR1 reads SNHLY; CDR2 reads FYNNEI. CDR3 nucleotides: TGTGCCAGCAGCGACTCCGGGACTCAAAGCAATCAGCCCCAGCATTTT. Protein sequence: CASSDSGTQSNQPQHF.

The V call is TRBV5-1, the J call TRBJ1-6; the D gene is possibly TRBD1 (6 bases). Germline CDR1 SGHRS, CDR2 YFSETQ. The CDR3 totals 16 residues. V was trimmed by 3 bases and J by 0 bases, leaving 10 bases between them. CDR3 DNA: TGCGCCAGCAGCTCGACAGGATACTCCTATAATTCACCCCTCCACTTT. This encodes CASSSTGYSYNSPLHF.